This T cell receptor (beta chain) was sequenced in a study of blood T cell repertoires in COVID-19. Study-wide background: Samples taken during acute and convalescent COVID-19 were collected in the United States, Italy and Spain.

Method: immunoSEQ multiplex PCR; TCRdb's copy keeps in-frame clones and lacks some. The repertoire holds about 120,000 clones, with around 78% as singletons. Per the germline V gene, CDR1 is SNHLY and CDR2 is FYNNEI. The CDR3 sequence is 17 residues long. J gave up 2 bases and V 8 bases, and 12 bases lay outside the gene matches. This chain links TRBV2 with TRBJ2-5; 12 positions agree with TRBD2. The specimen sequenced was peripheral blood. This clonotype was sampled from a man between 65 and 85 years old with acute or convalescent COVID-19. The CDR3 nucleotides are TGTGCCAGCTCGAGAGGGCTAGCGGGGGGGCAACAAGAGACCCAGTACTTC. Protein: CASSRGLAGGQQETQYF.